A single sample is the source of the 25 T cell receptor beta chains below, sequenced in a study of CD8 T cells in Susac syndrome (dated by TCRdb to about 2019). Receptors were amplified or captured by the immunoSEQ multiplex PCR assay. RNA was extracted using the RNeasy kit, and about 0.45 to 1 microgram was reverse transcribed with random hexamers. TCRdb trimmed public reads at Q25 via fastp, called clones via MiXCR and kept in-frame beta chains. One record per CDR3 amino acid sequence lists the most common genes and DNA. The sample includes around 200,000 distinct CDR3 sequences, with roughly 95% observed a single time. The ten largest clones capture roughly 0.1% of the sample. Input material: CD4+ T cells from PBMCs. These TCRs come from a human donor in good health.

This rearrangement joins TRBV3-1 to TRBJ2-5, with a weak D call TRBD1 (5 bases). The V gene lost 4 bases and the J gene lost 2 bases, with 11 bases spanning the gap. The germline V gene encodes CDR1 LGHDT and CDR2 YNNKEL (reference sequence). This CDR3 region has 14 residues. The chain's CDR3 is CASSPWTQQETQYF. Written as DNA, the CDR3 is TGTGCCAGCAGCCCGTGGACACAACAAGAGACCCAGTACTTC.

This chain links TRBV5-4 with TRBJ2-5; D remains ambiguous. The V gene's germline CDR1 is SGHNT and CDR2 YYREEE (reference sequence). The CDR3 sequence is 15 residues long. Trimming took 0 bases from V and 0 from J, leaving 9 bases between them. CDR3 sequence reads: CASSLAPSHQETQYF. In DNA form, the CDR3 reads TGTGCCAGCAGCTTGGCCCCTTCTCACCAAGAGACCCAGTACTTC.

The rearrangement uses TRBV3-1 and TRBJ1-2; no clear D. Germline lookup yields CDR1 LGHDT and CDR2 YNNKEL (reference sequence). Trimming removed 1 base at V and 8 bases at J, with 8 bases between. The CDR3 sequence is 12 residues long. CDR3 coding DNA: TGTGCCAGCAGCCAAGGCAGACGAGGCTACACCTTC. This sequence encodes CASSQGRRGYTF.

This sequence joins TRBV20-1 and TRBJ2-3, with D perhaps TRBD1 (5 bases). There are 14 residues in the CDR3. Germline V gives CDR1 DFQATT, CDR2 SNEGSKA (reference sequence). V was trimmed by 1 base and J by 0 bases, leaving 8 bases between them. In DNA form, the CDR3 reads TGCAGTGCTAGAGGAACAGGCAGCACAGATACGCAGTATTTT. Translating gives CSARGTGSTDTQYF.

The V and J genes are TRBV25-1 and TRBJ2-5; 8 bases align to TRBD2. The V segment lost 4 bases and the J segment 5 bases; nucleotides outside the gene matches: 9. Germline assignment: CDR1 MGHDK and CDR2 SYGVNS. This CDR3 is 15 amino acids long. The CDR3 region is CASSALVSGGETQYF. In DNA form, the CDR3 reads TGTGCCAGCAGTGCTTTGGTTTCGGGAGGGGAGACCCAGTACTTC.

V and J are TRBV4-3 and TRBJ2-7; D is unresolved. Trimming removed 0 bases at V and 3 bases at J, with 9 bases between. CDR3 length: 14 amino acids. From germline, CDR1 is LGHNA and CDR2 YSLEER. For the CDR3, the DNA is TGCGCCAGCAGCCAAGATCTTTGGGGCTACGAGCAGTACTTC. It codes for CASSQDLWGYEQYF.

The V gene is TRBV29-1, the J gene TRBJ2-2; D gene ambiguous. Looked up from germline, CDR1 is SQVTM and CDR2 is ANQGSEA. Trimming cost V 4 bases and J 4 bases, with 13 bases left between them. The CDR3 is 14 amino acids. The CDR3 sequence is CSVVIGPGTGELFF. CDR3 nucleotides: TGCAGCGTTGTAATTGGACCCGGCACCGGGGAGCTGTTTTTT.

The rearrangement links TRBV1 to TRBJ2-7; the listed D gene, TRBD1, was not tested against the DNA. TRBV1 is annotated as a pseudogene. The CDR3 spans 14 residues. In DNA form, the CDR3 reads TGCACCAGCAGCCAAGGGACAGAAGCCTACGAGCAGTACGTC. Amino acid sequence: CTSSQGTEAYEQYV.

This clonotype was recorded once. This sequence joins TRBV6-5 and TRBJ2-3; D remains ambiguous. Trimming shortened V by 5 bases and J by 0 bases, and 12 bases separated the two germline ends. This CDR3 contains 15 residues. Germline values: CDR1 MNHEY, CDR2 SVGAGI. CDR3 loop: CASSQQGLSTDTQYF. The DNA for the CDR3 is TGTGCCAGCAGTCAACAAGGGCTTAGCACAGATACGCAGTATTTT.

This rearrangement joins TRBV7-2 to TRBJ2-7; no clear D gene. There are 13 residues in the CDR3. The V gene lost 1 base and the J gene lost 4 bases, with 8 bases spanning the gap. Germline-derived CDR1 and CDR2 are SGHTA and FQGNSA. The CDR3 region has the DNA TGTGCCAGCAGCTTAGTCCCAAGGTACGAGCAGTACTTC. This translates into CASSLVPRYEQYF.

CDR3 loop: CASTPSGLGETQYF. As DNA, the CDR3 is TGTGCCAGCACACCCTCGGGGCTTGGAGAGACCCAGTACTTC. The chain joins TRBV9 to TRBJ2-5; either TRBD1 or TRBD2 may supply D (5 bases each). The CDR3 sequence is 14 residues long. The V gene's germline CDR1 is SGDLS and CDR2 YYNGEE. Between the trimmed V and J ends, which lost 6 bases and 4 bases, there was a span of 16 bases. Looking up the rest from reference TRBV9 and TRBJ2-5 gives the full variable domain: DSGVTQTPKHLITATGQRVTLRCSPRSGDLSVYWYQQSLDQGLQFLIQYYNGEERAKGNILERFSAQQFPDLHSELNLSSLELGDSALYFCASTPSGLGETQYFGPGTRLLVL.

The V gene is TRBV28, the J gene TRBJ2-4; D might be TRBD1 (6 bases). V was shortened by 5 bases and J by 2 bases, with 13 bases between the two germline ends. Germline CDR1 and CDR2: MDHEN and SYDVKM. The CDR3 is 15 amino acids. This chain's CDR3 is CASSPPGQTKNIQYF. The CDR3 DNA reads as TGTGCCAGCAGTCCCCCAGGACAGACCAAAAACATTCAGTACTTC.

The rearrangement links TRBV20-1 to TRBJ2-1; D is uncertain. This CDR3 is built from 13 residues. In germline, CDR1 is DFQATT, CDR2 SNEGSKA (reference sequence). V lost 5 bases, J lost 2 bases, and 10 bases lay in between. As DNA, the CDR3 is TGCAGTGCTCCTCCCTCCACCTACAATGAGCAGTTCTTC. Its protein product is CSAPPSTYNEQFF.

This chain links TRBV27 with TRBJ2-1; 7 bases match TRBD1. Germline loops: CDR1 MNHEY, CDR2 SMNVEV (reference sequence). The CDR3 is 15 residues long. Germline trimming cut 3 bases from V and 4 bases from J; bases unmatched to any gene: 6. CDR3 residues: CASSFETGYYNEQFF. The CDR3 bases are TGTGCCAGCAGTTTTGAGACAGGGTATTACAATGAGCAGTTCTTC.

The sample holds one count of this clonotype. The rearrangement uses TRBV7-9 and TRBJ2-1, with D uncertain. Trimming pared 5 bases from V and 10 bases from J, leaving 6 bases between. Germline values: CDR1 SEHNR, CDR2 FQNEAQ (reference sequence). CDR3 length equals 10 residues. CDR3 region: CASSREEQFF. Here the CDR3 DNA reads TGTGCCAGCAGCCGAGAGGAGCAGTTCTTC. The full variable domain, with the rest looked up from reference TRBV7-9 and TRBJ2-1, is DTGVSQNPRHKITKRGQNVTFRCDPISEHNRLYWYRQTLGQGPEFLTYFQNEAQLEKSRLLSDRFSAERPKGSFSTLEIQRTEQGDSAMYLCASSREEQFFGPGTRLTVL.

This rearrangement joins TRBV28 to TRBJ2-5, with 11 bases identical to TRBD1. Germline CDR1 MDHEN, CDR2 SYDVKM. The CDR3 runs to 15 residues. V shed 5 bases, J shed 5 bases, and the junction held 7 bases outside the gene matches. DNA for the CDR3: TGTGCCAGCAGTACAAGGACAGGGGGCCGGGAGACCCAGTACTTC. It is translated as CASSTRTGGRETQYF. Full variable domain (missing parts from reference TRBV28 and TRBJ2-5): DVKVTQSSRYLVKRTGEKVFLECVQDMDHENMFWYRQDPGLGLRLIYFSYDVKMKEKGDIPEGYSVSREKKERFSLILESASTNQTSMYLCASSTRTGGRETQYFGPGTRLLVL.

The DNA for the CDR3 is TGTGCCAGCAGCTTGGCGCCTAGCGGTTACAATGAGCAGTTCTTC. This translates into CASSLAPSGYNEQFF. The V gene is TRBV5-4, the J gene TRBJ2-1, with 7 bases matching TRBD2. There are 15 residues in the CDR3. Trimming cost V 0 bases and J 4 bases; bases outside gene matches: 4. CDR1 is SGHNT, CDR2 YYREEE, per germline (reference sequence).

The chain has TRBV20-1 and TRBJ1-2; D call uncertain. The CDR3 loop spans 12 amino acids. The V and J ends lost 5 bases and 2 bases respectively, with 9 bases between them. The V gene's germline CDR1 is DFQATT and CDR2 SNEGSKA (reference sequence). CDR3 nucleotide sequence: TGCAGTGCTTGGGCCGTAAACTATGGCTACACCTTC. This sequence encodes CSAWAVNYGYTF.

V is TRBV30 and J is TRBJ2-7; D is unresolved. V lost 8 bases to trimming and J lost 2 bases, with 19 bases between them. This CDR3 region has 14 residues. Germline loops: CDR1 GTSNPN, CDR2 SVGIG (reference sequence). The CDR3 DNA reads TGTGCCAGCAGCCCCGGCGGCGAGCCCTACGAGCAGTACGTC. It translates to CASSPGGEPYEQYV.

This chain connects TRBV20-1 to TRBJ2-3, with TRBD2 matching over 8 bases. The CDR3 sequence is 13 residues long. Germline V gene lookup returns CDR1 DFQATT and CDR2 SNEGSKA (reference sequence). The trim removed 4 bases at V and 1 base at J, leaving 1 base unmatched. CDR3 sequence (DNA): TGCAGTGCTACAGCGGGGGGCACAGATACGCAGTATTTT. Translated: CSATAGGTDTQYF.

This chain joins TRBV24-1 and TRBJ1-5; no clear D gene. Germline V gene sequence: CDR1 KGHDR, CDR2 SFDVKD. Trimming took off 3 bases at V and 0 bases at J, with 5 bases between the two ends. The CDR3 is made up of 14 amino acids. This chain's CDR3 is CATSDLHSNQPQHF. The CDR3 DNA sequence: TGTGCCACCAGTGATCTCCATAGCAATCAGCCCCAGCATTTT.

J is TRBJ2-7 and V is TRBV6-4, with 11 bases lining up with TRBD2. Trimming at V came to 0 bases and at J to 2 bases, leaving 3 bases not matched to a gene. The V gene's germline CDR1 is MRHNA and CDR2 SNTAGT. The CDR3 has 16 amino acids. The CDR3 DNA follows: TGTGCCAGCAGTGACTCGGTAGCGGGAGGGACCTACGAGCAGTACGTC. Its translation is CASSDSVAGGTYEQYV.

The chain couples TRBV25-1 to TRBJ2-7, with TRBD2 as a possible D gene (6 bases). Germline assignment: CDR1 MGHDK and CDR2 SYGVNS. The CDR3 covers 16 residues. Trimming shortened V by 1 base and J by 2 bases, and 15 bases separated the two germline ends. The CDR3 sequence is CASSEFGGASPYEQYF. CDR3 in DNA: TGTGCCAGCAGTGAATTTGGAGGGGCTAGTCCCTACGAGCAGTACTTC.

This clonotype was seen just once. Written as DNA, the CDR3 is TGCGCCAGCAGCGTAACAGGGATTCCCACAGATACGCAGTATTTT. As protein: CASSVTGIPTDTQYF. The rearrangement joins TRBV5-1 to TRBJ2-3, with a tentative D call TRBD1 (6 bases). This CDR3 has 15 amino acids. V was clipped by 4 bases and J by 2 bases, with 14 bases between them. CDR1 is SGHRS, CDR2 YFSETQ, per germline.

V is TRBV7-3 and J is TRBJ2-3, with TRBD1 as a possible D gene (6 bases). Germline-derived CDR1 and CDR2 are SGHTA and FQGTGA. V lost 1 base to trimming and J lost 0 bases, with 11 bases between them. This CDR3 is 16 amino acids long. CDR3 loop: CASSLKLGGSTDTQYF. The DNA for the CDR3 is TGTGCCAGCAGCTTAAAATTAGGGGGAAGCACAGATACGCAGTATTTT.